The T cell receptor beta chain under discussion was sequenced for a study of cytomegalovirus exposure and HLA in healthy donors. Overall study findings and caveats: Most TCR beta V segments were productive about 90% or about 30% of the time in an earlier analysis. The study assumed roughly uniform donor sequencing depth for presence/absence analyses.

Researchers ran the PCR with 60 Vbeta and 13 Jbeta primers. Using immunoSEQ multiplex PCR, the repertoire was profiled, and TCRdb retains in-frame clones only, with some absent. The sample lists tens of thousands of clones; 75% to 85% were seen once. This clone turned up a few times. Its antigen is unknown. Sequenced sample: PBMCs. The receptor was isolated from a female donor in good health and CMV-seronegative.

The CDR3 loop reads CASSPPGQGDTGELFF. The CDR3 DNA sequence: TGTGCCAGCTCACCTCCGGGACAGGGGGACACCGGGGAGCTGTTTTTT. V and J are TRBV18 and TRBJ2-2; TRBD1 aligns across 11 bases. This CDR3 region has 16 residues. CDR1 KGHSH and CDR2 LQKENI come from the germline V gene. Losses at the gene ends were 3 bases for V and 3 bases for J; bases not matched to a gene: 3.